This record covers a single TCR beta chain. This sample is part of a study of blood T cell repertoires in COVID-19. As for the study in general: COVID-19 samples from acute and convalescent phases originated in the United States, Italy and Spain. T cells, B-cell-depleted T cells, or PBMCs supplied cDNA or gDNA.

Clones were sequenced by immunoSEQ multiplex PCR, and TCRdb holds only the in-frame ones, with some missing. The sample lists 180,000 or so clones, 80% to 90% occurring once. V shed 7 bases and J 9 bases; nucleotides not matched to a gene: 5. The CDR3 totals 12 residues. Germline loops: CDR1 LNHDA, CDR2 SQIVND (reference sequence). The sample taken for sequencing was peripheral blood. The chain combines TRBV19 with TRBJ2-1, with 8 bases lining up with TRBD1. This receptor was identified in a middle-aged woman with COVID-19, enrolled during active disease. The DNA of the CDR3 is TGTGCCAGTAACCTACAGGGGGGTGAGCAGTTCTTC. As protein: CASNLQGGEQFF.